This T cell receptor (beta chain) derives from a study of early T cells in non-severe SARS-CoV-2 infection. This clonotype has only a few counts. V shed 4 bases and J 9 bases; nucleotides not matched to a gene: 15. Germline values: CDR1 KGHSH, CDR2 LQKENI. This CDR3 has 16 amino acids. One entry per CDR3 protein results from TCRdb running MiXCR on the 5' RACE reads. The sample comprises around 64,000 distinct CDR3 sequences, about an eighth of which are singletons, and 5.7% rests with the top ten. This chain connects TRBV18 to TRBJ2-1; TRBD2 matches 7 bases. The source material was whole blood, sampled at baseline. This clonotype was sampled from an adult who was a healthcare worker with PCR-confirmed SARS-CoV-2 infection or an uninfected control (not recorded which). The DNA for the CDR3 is TGTGCCAGCTCACTCGCCGGGGGGAGTGGAGAGAGTGAGCAGTTCTTC. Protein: CASSLAGGSGESEQFF. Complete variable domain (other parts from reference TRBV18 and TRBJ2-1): NAGVMQNPRHLVRRRGQEARLRCSPMKGHSHVYWYRQLPEEGLKFMVYLQKENIIDESGMPKERFSAEFPKEGPSILRIQQVVRGDSAAYFCASSLAGGSGESEQFFGPGTRLTVL.